One and the same sample provided the 18 T cell receptor beta chains below, sequenced in a study of cytomegalovirus exposure and HLA in healthy donors. The PCR made use of 60 Vbeta and 13 Jbeta primers. The data were produced by immunoSEQ multiplex PCR, yet TCRdb's version contains in-frame clones alone and is incomplete. The table has under 200,000 clones, roughly 70% seen once; the top ten hold under 3%. Sequencing was carried out using PBMCs. Receptors were obtained from a woman in her forties or fifties in good health and CMV-seropositive.

The gene calls are TRBV2 and TRBJ2-7, with D tentatively TRBD2 (5 bases). This CDR3 contains 12 residues. Germline V gene data show CDR1 as SNHLY and CDR2 as FYNNEI. Deletions cut 5 bases from V and 3 bases from J, with 8 bases between. DNA for the CDR3: TGTGCCAGCAGTATTGAGGGCTACGAGCAGTACTTC. Protein: CASSIEGYEQYF.

The chain carries TRBV2 and TRBJ1-2; tentatively, D is TRBD1 (5 bases). V was shortened by 1 base and J by 4 bases, with 19 bases between the two germline ends. The germline V gene has CDR1 SNHLY and CDR2 FYNNEI. The CDR3 runs to 17 residues. In DNA, the CDR3 is TGTGCCAGCAGTGAAGATTTGGTTCCGACAGACCGCTATGGCTACACCTTC. It yields the protein CASSEDLVPTDRYGYTF.

The chain uses TRBV2 and TRBJ2-1; 8 nucleotides agree with TRBD2. The V and J ends lost 4 bases and 4 bases, in that order; junction bases with no gene match: 3. The CDR3 covers 14 residues. In germline, CDR1 is SNHLY, CDR2 FYNNEI. The CDR3 region has the DNA TGTGCCAGCAGTGTCGGGGGGGCGTACAATGAGCAGTTCTTC. This sequence encodes CASSVGGAYNEQFF.

The chain uses TRBV6-1 and TRBJ1-2; D uncertain. This CDR3 contains 12 residues. Germline-derived CDR1 and CDR2 are MNHNS and SASEGT. The V end was cut by 6 bases, the J end by 6 bases, with 11 bases between. The CDR3 loop is CASSRGLDGYTF. CDR3 DNA sequence: TGTGCCAGCAGCAGAGGACTGGATGGCTACACCTTC.

The V and J genes are TRBV10-1 and TRBJ2-3; D is ambiguous. Germline CDR1 is WNHNN and CDR2 is SYGVQD (reference sequence). V lost 6 bases and J 4 bases, leaving 5 bases between the germline ends. This CDR3 contains 11 residues. The CDR3 bases are TGCGCCAGCAGCGCGGCAGATACGCAGTATTTT. Translation: CASSAADTQYF.

The rearrangement uses TRBV7-7 and TRBJ2-2; 9 bases are shared with TRBD1. Per germline, CDR1 SSHAT and CDR2 FNYEAQ (reference sequence). This CDR3 region has 15 residues. The junction had 4 bases not matched to a gene; V was cut back by 1 base and J by 7 bases. The CDR3 reads CASSLGTGVVGELFF. CDR3 nucleotides: TGTGCCAGCAGCTTAGGGACAGGGGTCGTCGGGGAGCTGTTTTTT.

The chain uses TRBV6-1 and TRBJ1-5, with D unresolved. The V end was cut by 5 bases, the J end by 4 bases, with 9 bases between. Germline V gene data show CDR1 as MNHNS and CDR2 as SASEGT. The CDR3 covers 13 residues. The CDR3 region has the DNA TGTGCCAGCAGTACCGAGCCTAATCAGCCCCAGCATTTT. Residues: CASSTEPNQPQHF.

This sequence joins TRBV4-1 and TRBJ2-5; 7 nucleotides line up with TRBD2. Germline lookup yields CDR1 MGHRA and CDR2 YSYEKL. The CDR3 loop spans 19 amino acids. V trimming: 3 bases; J trimming: 4 bases; junction bases outside the gene matches: 20. DNA for the CDR3: TGCGCCAGCAGCCAGGGGGGGGGATACTCAGCACCTAAAGGAGAGACCCAGTACTTC. This encodes CASSQGGGYSAPKGETQYF.

This clone was observed a handful of times. This chain uses TRBV30 with TRBJ1-1, with unresolved D. The CDR3 totals 13 residues. V was shortened by 4 bases and J by 4 bases, with 13 bases between the two germline ends. Germline CDR1 is GTSNPN and CDR2 is SVGIG (reference sequence). DNA of the CDR3: TGTGCCTGGAATCCGGGAGAGGGCACTGAAGCTTTCTTT. Protein: CAWNPGEGTEAFF.

A few counts support this clone. This chain uses TRBV6-1 with TRBJ2-1; D unclear. Germline CDR1 and CDR2: MNHNS and SASEGT. The CDR3 contains 13 residues. The V end lost 8 bases, the J end lost 0 bases, and 8 bases lay between the germline ends. CDR3 in DNA: TGTGCCAGCGCCCTTAGCTCCTACAATGAGCAGTTCTTC. It translates to CASALSSYNEQFF.

J is TRBJ2-1 and V is TRBV13; 8 bases are a match to TRBD2. Per germline, CDR1 PRHDT and CDR2 FYEKMQ (reference sequence). The CDR3 consists of 17 residues. The trim removed 5 bases at V and 4 bases at J, leaving 13 bases unmatched. DNA of the CDR3: TGTGCCAGCAGCAACAAAGCGGGGCGGGGGGATTACAATGAGCAGTTCTTC. Translating it yields CASSNKAGRGDYNEQFF.

This clone was counted between two and nine times. V is TRBV10-3 and J is TRBJ2-2; 10 nucleotides line up with TRBD1. Germline trimming cut 7 bases from V and 3 bases from J; bases unmatched to any gene: 2. Germline CDR1 ENHRY, CDR2 SYGVKD. There are 14 residues in the CDR3. Written as DNA, the CDR3 is TGTGCCATCATGGGACAGGGGTACACCGGGGAGCTGTTTTTT. Translating gives CAIMGQGYTGELFF.

The chain is built from TRBV6-1 and TRBJ1-4; 8 bases agree with TRBD1. The CDR3 contains 14 residues. J gave up 8 bases and V 5 bases, and 7 bases lay outside the gene matches. Per the germline V gene, CDR1 is MNHNS and CDR2 is SASEGT. In DNA form, the CDR3 reads TGTGCCAGCAGTATGGACAGGGAAGGGGAAAAACTGTTTTTT. As protein: CASSMDREGEKLFF.

The rearrangement uses TRBV6-1 and TRBJ2-3, with 8 bases aligning to TRBD1. Per germline, CDR1 MNHNS and CDR2 SASEGT. The CDR3 contains 14 residues. Losses at the gene ends were 9 bases for V and 10 bases for J; bases not matched to a gene: 15. The CDR3 DNA reads as TGTGCCAGTAATGTAGAAATCGGACAGGGTGCGCAGTATTTT. This codes for CASNVEIGQGAQYF.

Comment on this clone: In the same sample, other DNA sequences code for this CDR3. V usage is TRBV5-6 and J usage is TRBJ2-3; 7 nucleotides match TRBD2. CDR1 and CDR2 from the germline V gene are SGHDT and YYEEEE. Trimming at V came to 5 bases and at J to 4 bases, leaving 10 bases not matched to a gene. This CDR3 comprises 15 residues. The CDR3 here is CASSFGGSGADTQYF. The CDR3 DNA is TGTGCCAGCAGTTTCGGGGGGTCGGGCGCAGATACGCAGTATTTT. Supplemented by reference TRBV5-6 and TRBJ2-3, the full variable domain reads DAGVTQSPTHLIKTRGQQVTLRCSPKSGHDTVSWYQQALGQGPQFIFQYYEEEERQRGNFPDRFSGHQFPNYSSELNVNALLLGDSALYLCASSFGGSGADTQYFGPGTRLTVL.

The J gene is TRBJ1-1, the V gene TRBV7-9; unclear D gene. The ends were cut back, 5 bases at V and 4 bases at J, with 17 bases in the middle. The germline V gene has CDR1 SEHNR and CDR2 FQNEAQ (reference sequence). The CDR3 is 15 amino acids. The CDR3 protein is CASSPRTRVSTEAFF. For the CDR3, the DNA is TGTGCCAGCAGCCCCCGGACGAGGGTGAGCACTGAAGCTTTCTTT.

This chain uses TRBV19 with TRBJ1-5; D is undetermined. Germline assignment: CDR1 LNHDA and CDR2 SQIVND (reference sequence). V was clipped by 3 bases and J by 6 bases, with 12 bases between them. The CDR3 has 14 residues. The CDR3: CASSIGEIGQPQHF. As DNA, the CDR3 is TGTGCCAGTAGTATCGGAGAGATTGGTCAGCCCCAGCATTTT.

The rearrangement links TRBV11-2 to TRBJ2-5; D ambiguous. CDR1 is SGHAT and CDR2 is FQNNGV in the germline V gene. The CDR3 totals 13 residues. V was shortened by 0 bases and J by 7 bases, with 9 bases between the two germline ends. CDR3 protein: CASSLDRAPTQYF. The DNA for the CDR3 is TGTGCCAGCAGCTTAGATCGCGCGCCGACCCAGTACTTC.